The table lists the clone carrying this T cell receptor (beta chain) with a few counts. Its specificity is unknown. The data stem from a study of CD8+ T cells in alopecia areata. About the study: Those patients who were treated received oral tofacitinib, which was given at 5 to 10 mg twice daily for moderate-to-severe alopecia areata. Study-wide results and caveats: Greater clonality was observed in lesional scalp samples, especially alopecia totalis/universalis, versus normal scalp. Normal skin's resident alphabeta T cells are sequenced alongside lesional scalp T cells.

As the sequencing template, cDNA was produced by extracting RNA and reverse transcribing it. Here immunoSEQ multiplex PCR was the method, and the copy in TCRdb shows in-frame clones only, minus some. The repertoire includes around 200,000 clones, roughly 62% of them detected once, and 10% to 15% sits in the top ten. V was pared by 8 bases and J by 7 bases, with 6 bases of the junction left unmatched. The CDR3 covers 13 residues. Germline V lookup: CDR1 SQVTM, CDR2 ANQGSEA. Documented treatment: oral pan-JAK inhibitor, 5-10 mg twice daily. The source was CD8+ T cells sorted from blood, collected at week 24, from a patient treated with tofacitinib. V usage is TRBV29-1 and J usage is TRBJ1-6; TRBD1 matches at 9 bases. The TCR was taken from a human donor with alopecia areata. The CDR3 nucleotides read TGCAGCCTACGGGACAGGGTGAATTCACCCCTCCACTTT. This encodes CSLRDRVNSPLHF.